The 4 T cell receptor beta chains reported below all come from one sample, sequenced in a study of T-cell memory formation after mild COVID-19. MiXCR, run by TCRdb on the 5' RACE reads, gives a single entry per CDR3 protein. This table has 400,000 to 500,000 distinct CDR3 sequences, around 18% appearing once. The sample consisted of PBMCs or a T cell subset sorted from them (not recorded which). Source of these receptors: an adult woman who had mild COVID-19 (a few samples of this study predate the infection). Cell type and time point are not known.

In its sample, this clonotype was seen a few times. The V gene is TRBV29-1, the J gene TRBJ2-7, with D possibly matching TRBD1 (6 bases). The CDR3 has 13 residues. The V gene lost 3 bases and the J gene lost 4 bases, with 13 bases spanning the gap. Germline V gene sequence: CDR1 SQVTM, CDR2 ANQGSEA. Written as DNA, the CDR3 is TGCAGCGTTGATAGGGGGACGGGGTACGAGCAGTACTTC. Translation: CSVDRGTGYEQYF.

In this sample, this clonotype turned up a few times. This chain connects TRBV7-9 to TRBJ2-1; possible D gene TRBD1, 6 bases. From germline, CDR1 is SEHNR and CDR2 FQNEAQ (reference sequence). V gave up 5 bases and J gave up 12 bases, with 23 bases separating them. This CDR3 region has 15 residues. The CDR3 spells CASSRHRTVPEGQFF. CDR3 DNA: TGTGCCAGCAGCCGGCATAGGACAGTCCCCGAGGGGCAGTTCTTC.

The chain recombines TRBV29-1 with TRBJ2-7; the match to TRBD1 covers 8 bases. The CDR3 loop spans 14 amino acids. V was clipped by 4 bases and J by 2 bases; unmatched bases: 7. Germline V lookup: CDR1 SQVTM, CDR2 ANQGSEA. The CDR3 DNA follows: TGCAGCGTTGCTTCCGGGACAGGCCCCTACGAGCAGTACTTC. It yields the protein CSVASGTGPYEQYF.

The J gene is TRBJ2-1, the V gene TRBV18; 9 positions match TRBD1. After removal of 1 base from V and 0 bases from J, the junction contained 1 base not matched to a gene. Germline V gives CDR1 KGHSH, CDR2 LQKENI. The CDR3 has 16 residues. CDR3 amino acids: CASSPRQGGSYNEQFF. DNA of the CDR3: TGTGCCAGCTCACCACGACAGGGGGGCTCCTACAATGAGCAGTTCTTC.